The 24 T cell receptor beta chains in this list originate from one sample, sequenced in a study of T cell changes during pregnancy in multiple sclerosis. TCRdb's copy holds only in-frame clones and misses some; the assay was immunoSEQ multiplex PCR. The table includes approximately 32,000 clones, 90% to 95% detected once. The sequencing here drew on CD4+ T cells from peripheral blood mononuclear cells, taken in the second trimester of pregnancy. These receptors came from a female donor with multiple sclerosis, enrolled in a pregnancy study.

This chain connects TRBV19 to TRBJ1-4; the D is unclear. Between the trimmed V and J ends, which lost 7 bases and 2 bases, there was a span of 11 bases. In germline, CDR1 is LNHDA, CDR2 SQIVND (reference sequence). This CDR3 region has 14 residues. The CDR3 bases are TGTGCCAGTATGGGAGGAGCCACTAATGAAAAACTGTTTTTT. Translated: CASMGGATNEKLFF.

The CDR3 sequence: CASSVGGRAVNEQYF. CDR3 nucleotide sequence: TGTGCCAGCAGTGTTGGCGGGAGGGCCGTGAACGAGCAGTACTTC. The chain combines TRBV2 with TRBJ2-7; 9 bases map to TRBD2. The CDR3 loop spans 15 amino acids. With 4 bases clipped from V and 5 bases from J, the junction kept 9 bases outside the gene matches. In germline, CDR1 is SNHLY, CDR2 FYNNEI. Using reference TRBV2 and TRBJ2-7 for the parts outside the CDR3, the full variable domain is EPEVTQTPSHQVTQMGQEVILRCVPISNHLYFYWYRQILGQKVEFLVSFYNNEISEKSEIFDDQFSVERPDGSNFTLKIRSTKLEDSAMYFCASSVGGRAVNEQYFGPGTRLTVT.

The J gene is TRBJ2-1, the V gene TRBV5-5, with a tentative D call TRBD2 (6 bases). The CDR3 length is 15 residues. Germline CDR1 and CDR2: SGHKS and YYEKEE (reference sequence). The ends were cut back, 3 bases at V and 0 bases at J, with 10 bases in the middle. The CDR3 is CASSSLGGSYNEQFF. CDR3 DNA sequence: TGTGCCAGCAGCTCGCTGGGGGGCTCCTACAATGAGCAGTTCTTC.

The rearrangement uses TRBV30 and TRBJ2-7, with a possible D match to TRBD2 (6 bases). The length of the CDR3 is 13 residues. Trimming cost V 2 bases and J 1 base, with 9 bases left between them. Germline V gene data show CDR1 as GTSNPN and CDR2 as SVGIG (reference sequence). In nucleotides, the CDR3 is TGTGCCTGGAGTAAGGGACTTTCCTACGAGCAGTACTTC. This gives the protein CAWSKGLSYEQYF. Supplemented by reference TRBV30 and TRBJ2-7, the full variable domain reads SQTIHQWPATLVQPVGSPLSLECTVEGTSNPNLYWYRQAAGRGLQLLFYSVGIGQISSEVPQNLSASRPQDRQFILSSKKLLLSDSGFYLCAWSKGLSYEQYFGPGTRLTVT.

V is TRBV11-2 and J is TRBJ2-3; possible D gene TRBD2, 6 bases. CDR1 and CDR2 (germline): SGHAT, FQNNGV. CDR3 size: 15 residues. The V and J ends lost 5 bases and 1 base respectively, with 13 bases between them. The CDR3 DNA reads TGTGCCAGCAGCCCAGTCGGGGGACGCACAGATACGCAGTATTTT. Translated: CASSPVGGRTDTQYF. The variable domain in full, completed from reference TRBV11-2 and TRBJ2-3, reads EAGVAQSPRYKIIEKRQSVAFWCNPISGHATLYWYQQILGQGPKLLIQFQNNGVVDDSQLPKDRFSAERLKGVDSTLKIQPAKLEDSAVYLCASSPVGGRTDTQYFGPGTRLTVL.

The chain uses TRBV4-3 and TRBJ2-2; D gene unclear. The V end lost 5 bases, the J end lost 3 bases, and 22 bases lay between the germline ends. Per germline, CDR1 LGHNA and CDR2 YSLEER. The CDR3 has 18 amino acids. The CDR3 sequence: CASSSDPPGSVDTGELFF. CDR3 DNA sequence: TGCGCCAGCAGCTCTGACCCCCCAGGCTCGGTGGACACCGGGGAGCTGTTTTTT.

The genes are TRBV9 and TRBJ1-4, with TRBD1 identical over 7 bases. Germline V lookup: CDR1 SGDLS, CDR2 YYNGEE. The CDR3 sequence is 13 residues long. DNA for the CDR3: TGTTCCGACCCGGAGGGGACAGCCGAAAAACTGTTTTTT. Translated: CSDPEGTAEKLFF.

This clone is a singleton in its sample. The J gene is TRBJ1-1, the V gene TRBV28, with 7 bases fitting TRBD1. The CDR3 loop spans 24 amino acids. Germline lookup yields CDR1 MDHEN and CDR2 SYDVKM. Trimming cost V 3 bases and J 3 bases; bases outside gene matches: 34. The CDR3 protein is CASSFSRPLQPPFIGTADDTEAFF. For the CDR3, the DNA is TGTGCCAGCAGTTTCTCAAGACCCCTTCAGCCCCCCTTTATTGGGACAGCCGATGACACTGAAGCTTTCTTT.

The rearrangement joins TRBV7-2 to TRBJ2-3; 12 bases line up with TRBD2. J lost 5 bases, V lost 2 bases, and 5 bases had no gene match. Germline-derived CDR1 and CDR2 are SGHTA and FQGNSA. The CDR3 is 16 residues long. In nucleotides, the CDR3 is TGTGCCAGCAGCTTACGACTAGCGGGAGCGAAAGATACGCAGTATTTT. This codes for CASSLRLAGAKDTQYF.

The chain has TRBV2 and TRBJ2-5; TRBD1 is a possible D gene (6 bases). V was clipped by 3 bases and J by 0 bases, with 11 bases between them. Germline CDR1 reads SNHLY; CDR2 reads FYNNEI. The CDR3 loop spans 15 amino acids. The CDR3, as DNA: TGTGCCAGCAGTGACAGGGGCTCGTACCAAGAGACCCAGTACTTC. Its protein product is CASSDRGSYQETQYF.

The CDR3 loop is CASSLDPALYEQYF. As DNA, the CDR3 is TGTGCCAGCAGTTTGGATCCAGCGCTCTACGAGCAGTACTTC. The rearrangement links TRBV28 to TRBJ2-7; D is unresolved. Trimming took 3 bases from V and 3 from J, leaving 12 bases between them. Germline assignment: CDR1 MDHEN and CDR2 SYDVKM. There are 14 residues in the CDR3.

This chain links TRBV4-3 with TRBJ2-3, with D perhaps matching TRBD2 (6 bases). This CDR3 is built from 17 residues. Trimming took off 3 bases at V and 3 bases at J, with 19 bases between the two ends. Per germline, CDR1 LGHNA and CDR2 YSLEER. The DNA for the CDR3 is TGCGCCAGCAGCCACGGGGCGGAGGGGAAGATAACAGATACGCAGTATTTT. Its translation is CASSHGAEGKITDTQYF.

The chain couples TRBV7-9 to TRBJ2-7; the D gene is possibly TRBD2 (5 bases). Trimming left V 5 bases short and J 1 base short, with 6 bases between. Germline V gives CDR1 SEHNR, CDR2 FQNEAQ (reference sequence). The CDR3 sequence is 12 residues long. The DNA for the CDR3 is TGTGCCAGCAGCCGGACTTCCTACGAGCAGTACTTC. It encodes CASSRTSYEQYF.

The chain employs TRBV1 and TRBJ2-7; the table gives TRBD2 as D, unverified against the DNA. TRBV1 is recorded as a pseudogene. This CDR3 is 17 amino acids long. The DNA of the CDR3 is TGCACCAGCAGCCAAGTCATAGCGGGAGGGCCTTTGGACGAGCAGTACTTC. The encoded protein is CTSSQVIAGGPLDEQYF.

The genes are TRBV27 and TRBJ1-2, with 7 bases matching TRBD1. The CDR3 has 14 amino acids. V lost 0 bases to trimming and J lost 6 bases; unmatched junction nucleotides: 4. Germline V gene lookup returns CDR1 MNHEY and CDR2 SMNVEV (reference sequence). The CDR3 loop is CASSLSTGTDGYTF. CDR3 nucleotides: TGTGCCAGCAGTTTATCTACCGGGACAGATGGCTACACCTTC.

This chain links TRBV27 with TRBJ2-3; 11 nucleotides line up with TRBD2. With 6 bases clipped from V and 4 bases from J, the junction kept 3 bases outside the gene matches. Germline assignment: CDR1 MNHEY and CDR2 SMNVEV (reference sequence). The CDR3 sequence is 14 residues long. This CDR3 is CASRVAGGPDTQYF. CDR3 DNA sequence: TGTGCCAGCAGAGTAGCGGGAGGGCCAGATACGCAGTATTTT.

V is TRBV5-4 and J is TRBJ1-2, with D uncertain. Per the germline V gene, CDR1 is SGHNT and CDR2 is YYREEE (reference sequence). This CDR3 has 13 residues. The V and J ends lost 2 bases and 5 bases respectively, with 10 bases between them. CDR3 DNA sequence: TGTGCCAGCAGCTTCGACGGGAATTATGGCTACACCTTC. Amino acid sequence: CASSFDGNYGYTF.

This rearrangement joins TRBV30 to TRBJ1-1; D might be TRBD1 (5 bases). The germline V and J ends were trimmed by 0 bases and 4 bases, with 12 bases remaining between them. The V gene's germline CDR1 is GTSNPN and CDR2 SVGIG (reference sequence). This CDR3 is built from 14 residues. The CDR3 region has the DNA TGTGCCTGGAGTGTATCCCCAGGGTCCACTGAAGCTTTCTTT. Translating gives CAWSVSPGSTEAFF.

The chain uses TRBV27 and TRBJ1-1, with D maybe TRBD1 (5 bases). The CDR3 has 17 amino acids. V gave up 4 bases and J gave up 1 base, with 19 bases separating them. From germline, CDR1 is MNHEY and CDR2 SMNVEV (reference sequence). CDR3 sequence reads: CASSSAGILGTNTEAFF. As DNA, the CDR3 is TGTGCCAGCAGTTCAGCAGGGATCCTAGGAACGAACACTGAAGCTTTCTTT.

This chain connects TRBV28 to TRBJ2-7, with TRBD1 identical over 9 bases. The length of the CDR3 is 14 residues. V shed 6 bases, J shed 0 bases, and the junction held 3 bases outside the gene matches. Germline loops: CDR1 MDHEN, CDR2 SYDVKM. The CDR3 region is CASRGTGSSYEQYF. For the CDR3, the DNA is TGTGCCAGCAGAGGGACAGGGAGCTCCTACGAGCAGTACTTC.

This chain joins TRBV4-2 and TRBJ2-7; TRBD1 aligns across 10 bases. In germline, CDR1 is LGHNA, CDR2 YNFKEQ. The CDR3 sequence is 16 residues long. Trimming removed 0 bases from V and 4 bases from J; junction bases left unmatched: 6. The CDR3 is CASSQDRGTGAYEQYF. The CDR3 DNA is TGTGCCAGCAGCCAAGATAGGGGGACAGGGGCATACGAGCAGTACTTC.

V is TRBV4-2 and J is TRBJ2-7, with a tentative D call TRBD2 (6 bases). V was trimmed by 0 bases and J by 3 bases, leaving 9 bases between them. The germline CDR1 and CDR2 sequences are LGHNA and YNFKEQ. CDR3 length: 14 amino acids. CDR3 amino acids: CASSQEAGSYEQYF. The CDR3 DNA is TGTGCCAGCAGCCAAGAGGCCGGGAGCTACGAGCAGTACTTC.

The chain links TRBV25-1 to TRBJ2-2, with a possible D match to TRBD1 (5 bases). Germline CDR1 MGHDK, CDR2 SYGVNS. V lost 4 bases and J 5 bases, leaving 11 bases between the germline ends. The CDR3 totals 14 residues. This chain's CDR3 is CASSALGVTGELFF. The CDR3 DNA reads as TGTGCCAGCAGTGCTTTAGGGGTTACCGGGGAGCTGTTTTTT. The variable domain in full, with the rest retrieved from reference TRBV25-1 and TRBJ2-2, is EADIYQTPRYLVIGTGKKITLECSQTMGHDKMYWYQQDPGMELHLIHYSYGVNSTEKGDLSSESTVSRIRTEHFPLTLESARPSHTSQYLCASSALGVTGELFFGEGSRLTVL.

The chain has TRBV5-5 and TRBJ2-7, with 9 bases aligning to TRBD2. CDR3 length equals 17 residues. In germline, CDR1 is SGHKS, CDR2 YYEKEE (reference sequence). V was pared by 2 bases and J by 4 bases, with 13 bases of the junction left unmatched. Here the CDR3 DNA reads TGTGCCAGCAGCTTAACCTTCTTAGCGGGAGCGGGGTACGAGCAGTACTTC. It translates to CASSLTFLAGAGYEQYF.